Following are 23 T cell receptor beta chains from one sample sequenced in a study of blood T cell repertoires in COVID-19. Clones were sequenced by immunoSEQ multiplex PCR, and TCRdb holds only the in-frame ones, with some missing. The repertoire holds 300,000 to 400,000 clones, with approximately 86% as singletons. The material sequenced was peripheral blood. These receptors all come from a woman in her sixties or seventies with COVID-19, enrolled during active disease.

V and J are TRBV2 and TRBJ1-5; 9 bases agree with TRBD1. CDR1 and CDR2 from the germline V gene are SNHLY and FYNNEI. J lost 6 bases, V lost 4 bases, and 4 bases had no gene match. This CDR3 has 14 residues. The CDR3 is CASSGTGEIQPQHF. The CDR3 DNA is TGTGCCAGCAGTGGGACAGGGGAGATTCAGCCCCAGCATTTT. The whole variable domain, remainder taken from reference TRBV2 and TRBJ1-5, is EPEVTQTPSHQVTQMGQEVILRCVPISNHLYFYWYRQILGQKVEFLVSFYNNEISEKSEIFDDQFSVERPDGSNFTLKIRSTKLEDSAMYFCASSGTGEIQPQHFGDGTRLSIL.

This chain links TRBV5-1 with TRBJ1-1; TRBD1 is a possible D gene (5 bases). Trimming took 4 bases from V and 4 from J, leaving 14 bases between them. Germline-derived CDR1 and CDR2 are SGHRS and YFSETQ. The CDR3 has 14 amino acids. This CDR3 is CASSSGTLGTEAFF. In DNA form, the CDR3 reads TGCGCCAGCAGCAGCGGGACCCTAGGCACTGAAGCTTTCTTT.

V gene TRBV19 combines with J gene TRBJ2-5; 9 bases map to TRBD2. The CDR3 extends over 15 amino acids. V was pared by 7 bases and J by 1 base, with 7 bases of the junction left unmatched. Germline CDR1 is LNHDA and CDR2 is SQIVND (reference sequence). CDR3 sequence: CASTISGGLQETQYF. The CDR3 DNA reads as TGTGCCAGTACCATTAGCGGGGGACTCCAAGAGACCCAGTACTTC.

The rearrangement uses TRBV15 and TRBJ2-7, with D possibly TRBD2 on 6 matching bases. V was shortened by 1 base and J by 4 bases, with 17 bases between the two germline ends. The CDR3 extends over 16 amino acids. The germline gives CDR1 LNHNV, CDR2 YYDKDF (reference sequence). The CDR3 loop is CATSRGDSGSSYEQYF. CDR3 coding DNA: TGTGCCACCAGCAGAGGGGACTCAGGGTCGTCGTACGAGCAGTACTTC.

The chain recombines TRBV11-2 with TRBJ1-2; tentatively, D is TRBD1 (6 bases). V was trimmed by 0 bases and J by 8 bases, leaving 13 bases between them. CDR1 is SGHAT and CDR2 is FQNNGV in the germline V gene. The length of the CDR3 is 14 residues. The CDR3 sequence: CASSLEQGWIGYTF. The CDR3 nucleotides read TGTGCCAGCAGCTTAGAACAGGGTTGGATCGGCTACACCTTC.

The gene calls are TRBV12-3 or TRBV12-4 and TRBJ2-7, with D uncertain. Trimming shortened V by 3 bases and J by 1 base, and 4 bases separated the two germline ends. The length of the CDR3 is 12 residues. CDR3 nucleotide sequence: TGTGCCAGCAGTTTCCTTTCCTACGAGCAGTACTTC. This encodes CASSFLSYEQYF.

The CDR3 loop reads CATSRRTGTSYEQYF. CDR3 nucleotide sequence: TGTGCCACCAGCAGACGTACGGGGACATCGTACGAGCAGTACTTC. V is TRBV15 and J is TRBJ2-7, with D possibly matching TRBD1 (6 bases). This CDR3 spans 15 amino acids. Germline-derived CDR1 and CDR2 are LNHNV and YYDKDF (reference sequence). Trimming shortened V by 2 bases and J by 4 bases, and 15 bases separated the two germline ends.

In this sample, this clone turned up once. The rearrangement links TRBV7-9 to TRBJ1-1; TRBD1 matches at 11 bases. The CDR3 totals 15 residues. The germline V gene encodes CDR1 SEHNR and CDR2 FQNEAQ (reference sequence). Losses at the gene ends were 6 bases for V and 5 bases for J; bases not matched to a gene: 8. The CDR3 DNA reads TGTGCCAGCAGGACCACGGGACAGGGGGGGACTGAAGCTTTCTTT. Residues: CASRTTGQGGTEAFF.

V usage is TRBV4-3 and J usage is TRBJ1-1, with 8 bases fitting TRBD1. V lost 4 bases and J lost 2; bases outside the gene matches: 3. The CDR3 sequence is 14 residues long. Per germline, CDR1 LGHNA and CDR2 YSLEER. The CDR3 DNA reads TGCGCCAGCAGCCGCGGACAGGGAAACACTGAAGCTTTCTTT. Amino acid sequence: CASSRGQGNTEAFF.

This clone was picked up one time. The chain has TRBV10-2 and TRBJ1-4; D is ambiguous. V was shortened by 6 bases and J by 0 bases, with 11 bases between the two germline ends. CDR1 and CDR2 (germline): WSHSY, SAAADI. The CDR3 contains 15 residues. The CDR3 reads CASSTGGATNEKLFF. The CDR3 region has the DNA TGCGCCAGCAGCACCGGCGGGGCAACTAATGAAAAACTGTTTTTT.

CDR3 coding DNA: TGTGCCAGTACACAGGGTTCGGACAATGAGCAGTTCTTC. This translates into CASTQGSDNEQFF. V and J are TRBV13 and TRBJ2-1, with D possibly TRBD1 on 6 matching bases. The CDR3 spans 13 residues. CDR1 is PRHDT and CDR2 is FYEKMQ in the germline V gene (reference sequence). The V and J ends lost 9 bases and 5 bases respectively, with 14 bases between them.

The V gene is TRBV9, the J gene TRBJ2-7; 7 bases align to TRBD1. The length of the CDR3 is 16 residues. The germline gives CDR1 SGDLS, CDR2 YYNGEE. After removal of 3 bases from V and 0 bases from J, the junction contained 9 bases not matched to a gene. CDR3 DNA sequence: TGTGCCAGCAGCGCGAACCGGGACAGAAGCTCCTACGAGCAGTACTTC. It encodes CASSANRDRSSYEQYF. Full variable domain (remainder filled in from reference TRBV9 and TRBJ2-7): DSGVTQTPKHLITATGQRVTLRCSPRSGDLSVYWYQQSLDQGLQFLIQYYNGEERAKGNILERFSAQQFPDLHSELNLSSLELGDSALYFCASSANRDRSSYEQYFGPGTRLTVT.

The CDR3 DNA reads TGTGCCTGGAGATCCTCAATGATGGGCAATTCACCCCTCCACTTT. It is translated as CAWRSSMMGNSPLHF. J is TRBJ1-6 and V is TRBV30; D not resolved. The CDR3 extends over 15 amino acids. The V end lost 3 bases, the J end lost 7 bases, and 16 bases lay between the germline ends. Germline assignment: CDR1 GTSNPN and CDR2 SVGIG (reference sequence).

The gene calls are TRBV30 and TRBJ2-5; D perhaps matches TRBD1 (6 bases). Germline V gene data show CDR1 as GTSNPN and CDR2 as SVGIG (reference sequence). The CDR3 totals 15 residues. V lost 3 bases to trimming and J lost 1 base, with 15 bases between them. In nucleotides, the CDR3 is TGTGCCTGGAGCGACTACCAGGGGATCCAAGAGACCCAGTACTTC. Protein product: CAWSDYQGIQETQYF.

The rearrangement joins TRBV6-2 or TRBV6-3 to TRBJ1-6, with D possibly TRBD1 on 6 matching bases. Trimming removed 5 bases from V and 10 bases from J, with 21 bases in between. The CDR3 sequence is 16 residues long. Per the germline V gene, CDR1 is MNHEY and CDR2 is SVGEGT. The CDR3 coding sequence is TGTGCCAGCAGTCCCCCTTGGGAGGGGGGCAACTCACCCCTCCACTTT. This translates into CASSPPWEGGNSPLHF.

The chain couples TRBV12-3 or TRBV12-4 to TRBJ1-2; D unclear. This CDR3 has 12 residues. V was shortened by 8 bases and J by 4 bases, with 11 bases between the two germline ends. The CDR3 loop reads CASSITRYGYTF. Written as DNA, the CDR3 is TGTGCCAGCTCGATCACACGCTATGGCTACACCTTC.

The J gene is TRBJ2-1, the V gene TRBV11-2; D possibly corresponds to TRBD1 (6 bases). CDR1 and CDR2 (germline): SGHAT, FQNNGV. V was pared by 5 bases and J by 4 bases, with 18 bases between. The CDR3 runs 16 residues. The CDR3 loop reads CASSPFGRGRYNEQFF. CDR3 DNA: TGTGCCAGCAGCCCCTTCGGCAGGGGAAGATACAATGAGCAGTTCTTC.

V and J are TRBV9 and TRBJ2-7; D is perhaps TRBD1 (6 bases). Germline-derived CDR1 and CDR2 are SGDLS and YYNGEE. CDR3 size: 14 residues. V was clipped by 3 bases and J by 2 bases, with 12 bases between them. CDR3 sequence reads: CASSGRDTTYEQYF. DNA for the CDR3: TGTGCCAGCAGCGGTCGGGACACCACCTACGAGCAGTACTTC.

The chain has TRBV4-1 and TRBJ1-1; the D gene is possibly TRBD1 (6 bases). This CDR3 spans 16 amino acids. V was pared by 0 bases and J by 1 base, with 12 bases between. The germline V gene has CDR1 MGHRA and CDR2 YSYEKL. The CDR3 sequence is CASSQDLQGQNTEAFF. As DNA, the CDR3 is TGCGCCAGCAGCCAAGACCTACAGGGCCAGAACACTGAAGCTTTCTTT.

V and J are TRBV6-5 and TRBJ1-6, with a tentative D call TRBD1 (6 bases). The CDR3 sequence is 15 residues long. Trimming removed 9 bases from V and 3 bases from J, with 15 bases in between. Germline V CDR1 and CDR2: MNHEY, SVGAGI. The CDR3 loop reads CASSADSNYNSPLHF. The DNA for the CDR3 is TGTGCCAGTTCCGCGGACAGTAACTATAATTCACCCCTCCACTTT.

This clone was recorded many times. In DNA, the CDR3 is TGCAGTGCTAAATGGACAGGTGTCTACACCTTC. It is translated as CSAKWTGVYTF. The chain is built from TRBV20-1 and TRBJ1-2, with 7 nucleotides matching TRBD1. The CDR3 totals 11 residues. The J segment lost 10 bases and the V segment lost 4 bases, leaving 6 bases of the junction unmatched. The germline CDR1 and CDR2 sequences are DFQATT and SNEGSKA (reference sequence).

This chain connects TRBV5-1 to TRBJ2-5; 14 positions match TRBD2. The V gene end was trimmed by 4 bases and the J gene end by 2 bases; junction bases not matched to a gene: 10. The CDR3 has 18 amino acids. In germline, CDR1 is SGHRS, CDR2 YFSETQ. The CDR3 nucleotides are TGCGCCAGCAGCCACGGACTAGCGGGGGGAGGTGGGCAAGAGACCCAGTACTTC. Encoded protein: CASSHGLAGGGGQETQYF. The full variable domain, with the rest looked up from reference TRBV5-1 and TRBJ2-5, is KAGVTQTPRYLIKTRGQQVTLSCSPISGHRSVSWYQQTPGQGLQFLFEYFSETQRNKGNFPGRFSGRQFSNSRSEMNVSTLELGDSALYLCASSHGLAGGGGQETQYFGPGTRLLVL.

The rearrangement links TRBV11-3 to TRBJ1-5; D not resolved. The CDR3 loop spans 13 amino acids. The V and J ends lost 3 bases and 6 bases respectively, with 9 bases between them. Per germline, CDR1 SGHNT and CDR2 YENEEA. CDR3 amino acids: CASSFSPVQPQHF. DNA for the CDR3: TGTGCCAGCAGCTTTTCTCCCGTTCAGCCCCAGCATTTT.